This T cell receptor beta chain was found in a study of blood T cells in healthy people across ages. The use of a sample-barcoded 5' primer and a J-beta primer mix characterized a second PCR of roughly 7 to 12 cycles. TCRdb reanalysed the 5' RACE reads using MiXCR and keeps one entry per CDR3 protein. This table has roughly 1.9 million distinct CDR3 sequences, about 39% appearing once. PBMCs were isolated at a quantity of at least 6 million per sample. A note on this clonotype: Its antigen remains unknown.

Broader study findings: Considered underestimates were the diversity estimates obtained from one million T cells.

V was cut by 2 bases and J by 5 bases, with 8 bases left in between. CDR1 is KGHSH, CDR2 LQKENI, per germline. The CDR3 is made up of 13 amino acids. This rearrangement joins TRBV18 to TRBJ2-3; D possibly uses TRBD1 or TRBD2 (5 bases each). This receptor was taken from a human donor in good health. The sample comprised blood. In nucleotides, the CDR3 is TGTGCCAGCTCACCATCTGGGGGAGATACGCAGTATTTT. Protein sequence: CASSPSGGDTQYF.